Listed below are T cell receptor beta chains from one sample, sequenced in a study of T cell changes during pregnancy in multiple sclerosis. Using immunoSEQ multiplex PCR, the repertoire was profiled, and TCRdb retains in-frame clones only, with some absent. The sample carries roughly 100,000 clones, 90% recorded once. The specimen comprised peripheral blood, sampled in the second trimester of pregnancy. Every receptor here comes from a female donor in good health, enrolled as a control in a pregnancy study. The CDR3 runs from the conserved cysteine through the conserved F or W. A D gene is named only where the DNA matches it firmly. Rows may omit the clone size; those that give it use once, few, many or a size class.

j_gene	v_gene	d_gene	abundance	CDR3aa	CDR3nt
TRBJ2-1	TRBV5-1	TRBD1	-	CASSLVGTGPFNEQFF	TGCGCCAGCAGCTTGGTCGGGACAGGACCCTTCAATGAGCAGTTCTTC
TRBJ2-4	TRBV7-2	-	-	CASSSDSFLIQYF	TGTGCCAGCAGCTCTGACTCGTTTTTAATTCAGTACTTC
TRBJ1-3	TRBV5-6	-	-	CASSFDYSGNTIYF	TGTGCCAGCAGCTTTGACTACTCTGGAAACACCATATATTTT
TRBJ1-1	TRBV5-1	TRBD1	-	CASRHQGAMNTEAFF	TGCGCCAGTAGGCATCAGGGGGCCATGAACACTGAAGCTTTCTTT
TRBJ1-1	TRBV5-5	-	-	CASSLRQHTEAFF	TGTGCCAGCAGCTTGAGACAGCACACTGAAGCTTTCTTT
TRBJ1-5	TRBV6-6	-	few	CASAAGSYNQPQHF	TGTGCCAGCGCGGCAGGGTCTTACAATCAGCCCCAGCATTTT
TRBJ2-7	TRBV5-8	TRBD2	once	CASSPGTSVSYEQYF	TGTGCCAGCAGCCCCGGGACTAGCGTATCCTACGAGCAGTACTTC
TRBJ2-1	TRBV6-4	-	-	CASSDSAGSYNEQFF	TGTGCCAGCAGTGACTCAGCGGGCTCCTACAATGAGCAGTTCTTC
TRBJ1-6	TRBV14	-	-	CASSQVQGVYNSPLHF	TGTGCCAGCAGCCAAGTCCAAGGGGTTTATAATTCACCCCTCCACTTT
TRBJ1-2	TRBV7-8	-	few	CASSLGGVLYGYTF	TGTGCCAGCAGCTTAGGGGGCGTTCTCTATGGCTACACCTTC
TRBJ2-1	TRBV2	-	-	CASRGTSDHNEQFF	TGTGCCAGCAGGGGGACATCGGACCACAATGAGCAGTTCTTC
TRBJ2-7	TRBV15	-	-	CATSSPPLTFAPQYF	TGTGCCACCAGCAGCCCCCCGCTGACATTCGCCCCCCAGTACTTC
TRBJ2-7	TRBV9	-	-	CASSVGGRRNEQYF	TGTGCCAGCAGCGTAGGGGGCCGTCGGAACGAGCAGTACTTC
TRBJ1-1	TRBV6-1	-	-	CASLWGVWAFF	TGTGCCAGCCTCTGGGGGGTGTGGGCTTTCTTT
TRBJ1-2	TRBV7-6	-	-	CASSHNGDYGYTF	TGTGCCAGCAGCCATAACGGAGACTATGGCTACACCTTC
TRBJ2-5	TRBV6-6	-	-	CASSHTGQKETQYF	TGTGCCAGCAGTCACACCGGACAGAAAGAGACCCAGTACTTC
TRBJ2-4	TRBV4-3	TRBD2	-	CASSLDMAGLAGGLAKNIQYF	TGCGCCAGCAGCCTAGACATGGCGGGTCTAGCGGGAGGATTAGCCAAAAACATTCAGTACTTC
TRBJ2-7	TRBV9	TRBD2	few	CASSVSGDLSEQYF	TGTGCCAGCAGCGTTAGCGGGGACTTGAGCGAGCAGTACTTC
TRBJ2-1	TRBV9	TRBD2	-	CASSVGLAGGSSYNEQFF	TGTGCCAGCAGCGTAGGACTAGCGGGAGGGAGCTCCTACAATGAGCAGTTCTTC
TRBJ1-2	TRBV6-4	-	-	CASSEGSLGYTF	TGTGCCAGCAGTGAAGGGAGTCTGGGCTACACCTTC
TRBJ2-3	TRBV6-5	-	-	CASSRDTLRQYF	TGTGCCAGCAGTCGGGACACTTTAAGGCAGTATTTT
TRBJ2-3	TRBV6-4	-	few	CASSDRSVGADTQYF	TGTGCCAGCAGTGACCGTTCTGTCGGGGCAGATACGCAGTATTTT